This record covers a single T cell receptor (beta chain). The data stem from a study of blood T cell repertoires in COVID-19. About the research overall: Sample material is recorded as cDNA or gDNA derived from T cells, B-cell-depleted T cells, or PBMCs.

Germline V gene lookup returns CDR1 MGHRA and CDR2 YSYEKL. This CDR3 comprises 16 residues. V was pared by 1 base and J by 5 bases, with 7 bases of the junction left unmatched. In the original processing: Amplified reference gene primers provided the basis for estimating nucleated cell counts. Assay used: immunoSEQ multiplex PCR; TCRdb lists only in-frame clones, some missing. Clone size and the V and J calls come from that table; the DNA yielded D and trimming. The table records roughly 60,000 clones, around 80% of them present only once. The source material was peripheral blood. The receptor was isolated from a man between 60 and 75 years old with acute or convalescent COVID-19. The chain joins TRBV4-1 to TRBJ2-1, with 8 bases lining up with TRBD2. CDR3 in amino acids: CASSQGSGGRHNEQFF. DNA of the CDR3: TGCGCCAGCAGCCAAGGTTCGGGGGGGCGGCACAATGAGCAGTTCTTC.